This entry features one T cell receptor beta chain sequence. Naivety among CD8 cells was defined by CD45RO negativity and positive CCR7 selection, thereby excluding terminally differentiated effector memory CD45RA+ cells. Profiling relied on immunoSEQ multiplex PCR, and the TCRdb table lists in-frame clones only, not all of them. The repertoire holds some 2.1 million clones, with just under 95% as singletons. These data belong to a study of shared clonotypes between healthy human individuals. Looking at the study overall: Each donor's CD4 naive and CD4 memory cells filled three plates apiece, CD8 naive two, and CD8 memory one.

CDR1 and CDR2 from the germline V gene are SGHAT and FQNNGV. CDR3 length equals 16 residues. The V segment lost 2 bases and the J segment 0 bases; nucleotides outside the gene matches: 5. The sequence was obtained from a young man in good health. Some clones in this sample may be carry-over from other donors' samples. The chain combines TRBV11-2 with TRBJ2-3, with 7 bases that match TRBD1. The sample consisted of naive CD8+ T cells from PBMCs. This chain's CDR3 is CASSLTLRGSTDTQYF. For the CDR3, the DNA is TGTGCCAGCAGCTTAACTCTCAGGGGGAGCACAGATACGCAGTATTTT.